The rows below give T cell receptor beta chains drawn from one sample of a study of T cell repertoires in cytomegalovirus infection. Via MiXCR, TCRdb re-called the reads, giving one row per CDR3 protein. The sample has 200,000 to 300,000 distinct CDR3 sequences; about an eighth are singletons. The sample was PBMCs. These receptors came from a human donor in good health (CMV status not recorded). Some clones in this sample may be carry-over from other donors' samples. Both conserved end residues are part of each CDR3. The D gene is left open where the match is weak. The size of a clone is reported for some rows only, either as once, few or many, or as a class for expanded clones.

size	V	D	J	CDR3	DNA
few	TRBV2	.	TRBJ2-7	CASKGWTDETYEQYF	TGTGCCAGCAAAGGATGGACCGACGAGACCTACGAGCAGTACTTC
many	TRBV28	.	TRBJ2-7	CASSLGGAGSRYEQYF	TGTGCCAGCAGTTTAGGTGGTGCAGGGAGTAGGTACGAGCAGTACTTC
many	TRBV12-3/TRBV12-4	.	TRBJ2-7	CASTPEIASYEQYF	TGTGCCAGCACCCCAGAGATAGCTTCCTACGAGCAGTACTTC
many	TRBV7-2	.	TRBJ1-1	CASSLDRGAGTEAFF	TGTGCCAGCAGCTTAGATAGGGGCGCTGGGACTGAAGCTTTCTTT
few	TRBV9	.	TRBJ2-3	CASSVAPGPTTTDTQYF	TGTGCCAGCAGCGTAGCCCCGGGACCGACTACCACAGATACGCAGTATTTT
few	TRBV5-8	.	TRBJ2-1	CASSRNSYNEQFF	TGTGCCAGCAGCCGAAACTCCTACAATGAGCAGTTCTTC
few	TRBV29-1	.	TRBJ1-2	CSVDPGENYGYTF	TGCAGCGTTGACCCAGGGGAAAACTATGGCTACACCTTC
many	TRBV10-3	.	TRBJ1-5	CAAAGVLGNQPQHF	TGTGCCGCGGCCGGAGTCCTGGGGAATCAGCCCCAGCATTTT
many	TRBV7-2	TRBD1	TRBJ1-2	CASSFPGQGYGYTF	TGTGCCAGCAGCTTTCCGGGACAGGGCTATGGCTACACCTTC
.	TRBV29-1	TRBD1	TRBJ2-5	CSARDRGQETQYF	TGCAGCGCTCGAGACAGGGGGCAAGAGACCCAGTACTTC
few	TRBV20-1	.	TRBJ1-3	CSARALYPNTIYF	TGCAGTGCTAGGGCCCTCTACCCAAACACCATATATTTT
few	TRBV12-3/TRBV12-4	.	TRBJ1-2	CASSFEGSDYTF	TGTGCCAGCAGTTTCGAGGGAAGTGACTACACCTTC
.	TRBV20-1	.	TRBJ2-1	CSARDTRYSDEQFF	TGCAGTGCTAGAGATACTAGGTACAGCGATGAGCAGTTCTTC
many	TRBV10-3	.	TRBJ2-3	CAIRGDTDTQYF	TGTGCCATCAGGGGGGACACAGATACGCAGTATTTT
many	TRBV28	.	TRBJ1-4	CASSLAGALGEKLFF	TGTGCCAGCAGTTTAGCGGGCGCCCTTGGTGAAAAACTGTTTTTT
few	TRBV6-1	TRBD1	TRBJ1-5	CASSRQGDQPQHF	TGTGCCAGCAGTCGACAGGGGGATCAGCCCCAGCATTTT
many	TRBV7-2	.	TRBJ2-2	CASSLVGLTNTGELFF	TGTGCCAGCAGCTTAGTTGGGCTGACGAACACCGGGGAGCTGTTTTTT
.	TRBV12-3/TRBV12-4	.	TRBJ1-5	CASSLAPEVDQPQHF	TGTGCCAGCAGTTTAGCGCCGGAGGTCGATCAGCCCCAGCATTTT
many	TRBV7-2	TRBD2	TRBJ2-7	CASSLDREAPSYEQYF	TGTGCCAGCAGCTTAGACCGGGAGGCCCCCTCCTACGAGCAGTACTTC
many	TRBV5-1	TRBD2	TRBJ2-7	CASSSTSGGYEQYF	TGTGCCAGCAGTTCAACTAGCGGGGGTTACGAGCAGTACTTC
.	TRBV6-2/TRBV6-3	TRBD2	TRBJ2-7	CASSYGLAGGPYEQYF	TGTGCCAGCAGTTACGGACTAGCGGGGGGGCCCTACGAGCAGTACTTC
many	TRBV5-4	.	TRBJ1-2	CASSLRGLYGYTF	TGTGCCAGCAGCTTAAGGGGATTATATGGCTACACCTTC
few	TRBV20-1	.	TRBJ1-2	CSARGVSHTF	TGCAGTGCTAGAGGCGTTTCCCACACCTTC
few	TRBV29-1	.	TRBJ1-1	CSVATLTEAFF	TGCAGCGTTGCCACACTCACTGAAGCTTTCTTT
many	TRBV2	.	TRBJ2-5	CASSDLEETQYF	TGTGCCAGCAGTGACCTAGAAGAGACCCAGTACTTC
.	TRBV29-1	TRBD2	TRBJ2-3	CSVVGNLAEDPPDTQYF	TGCAGCGTTGTGGGAAACCTAGCGGAAGACCCCCCAGATACGCAGTATTTT
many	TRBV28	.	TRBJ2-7	CASSPAGLLTEQYF	TGTGCCAGCAGTCCTGCGGGACTCCTCACGGAGCAGTACTTC
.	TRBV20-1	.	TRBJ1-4	CSANPGRNEKLFF	TGCAGTGCCAACCCGGGAAGAAATGAAAAACTGTTTTTT
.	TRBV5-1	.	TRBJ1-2	CASSLSGVLNYGYTF	TGCGCCAGCAGCTTGAGCGGGGTCCTTAACTATGGCTACACCTTC
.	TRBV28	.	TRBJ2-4	CASSWRRPKNIQYF	TGTGCCAGCAGTTGGCGCAGGCCCAAAAACATTCAGTACTTC
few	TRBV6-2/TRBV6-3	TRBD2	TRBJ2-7	CASSLVAGVYEQYF	TGTGCCAGCAGTCTCGTCGCGGGGGTTTACGAGCAGTACTTC
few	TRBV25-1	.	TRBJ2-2	CASSEYQDYGGITGELFF	TGTGCCAGCAGTGAATATCAAGATTATGGGGGAATAACCGGGGAGCTGTTTTTT
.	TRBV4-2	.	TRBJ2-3	CASSQGTGALPQYF	TGTGCCAGCAGCCAAGGGACTGGGGCGCTTCCGCAGTATTTT
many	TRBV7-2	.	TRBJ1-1	CASSSRTPNTEAFF	TGTGCCAGCAGCTCGAGGACACCGAACACTGAAGCTTTCTTT
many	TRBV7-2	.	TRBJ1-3	CASSLGGSGNTIYF	TGTGCCAGCAGCTTAGGGGGGTCTGGAAACACCATATATTTT
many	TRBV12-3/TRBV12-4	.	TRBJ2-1	CASITSPGTHNEQFF	TGTGCCAGCATCACGTCTCCGGGCACTCACAATGAGCAGTTCTTC
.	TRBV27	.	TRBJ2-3	CASSLDGSRTDTQYF	TGTGCCAGCAGTTTAGACGGATCTCGCACAGATACGCAGTATTTT
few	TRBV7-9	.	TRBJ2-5	CASSLVPGEETQYF	TGTGCCAGCAGCTTAGTTCCCGGAGAAGAGACCCAGTACTTC
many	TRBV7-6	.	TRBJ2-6	CASSPGKSGANVLTF	TGTGCCAGCAGCCCAGGGAAGTCTGGGGCCAACGTCCTGACTTTC
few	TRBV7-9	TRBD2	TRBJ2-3	CASSPAGASTDTQYF	TGTGCCAGCAGCCCCGCGGGAGCTAGCACAGATACGCAGTATTTT
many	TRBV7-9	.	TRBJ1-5	CASSSGLQSGPQHF	TGTGCCAGCAGCTCGGGGCTCCAGTCCGGGCCCCAGCATTTT
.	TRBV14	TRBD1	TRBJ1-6	CASSQVGTGLSPLHF	TGTGCCAGCAGCCAAGTTGGGACAGGGCTTTCACCCCTCCACTTT